This TCR beta chain was observed in a study of blood T cell repertoires in COVID-19. The CDR3 is made up of 17 amino acids. Germline V gene lookup returns CDR1 DFQATT and CDR2 SNEGSKA (reference sequence). J lost 4 bases, V lost 3 bases, and 9 bases had no gene match. Original processing notes: Scientists estimated how many nucleated cells there were by amplifying reference gene primers. Repertoires were generated with immunoSEQ multiplex PCR, while TCRdb's copy carries only in-frame clones and drops some. That table is the source of V, J and clone size, and D and trimming were worked out from the DNA. The table records roughly 240,000 clones, 83% of them present only once.

The chain uses TRBV20-1 and TRBJ2-3, with TRBD2 identical over 14 bases. The TCR sequence derives from a man in his sixties who had recovered from COVID-19. Sequencing was done on a sample of peripheral blood. In DNA, the CDR3 is TGCAGTGCTAGTCCCGGGACTAGCGGGAGTGGGGCAGATACGCAGTATTTT. This sequence encodes CSASPGTSGSGADTQYF.